By sample share, the clone carrying this T cell receptor beta chain is medium-sized. CDR3 length: 12 amino acids. J gave up 7 bases and V 4 bases, and 5 bases lay outside the gene matches. Germline V CDR1 and CDR2: SGDLS, YYNGEE. This sample was taken from a study of human T cells and chemical hapten exposure. MiXCR was run by TCRdb on the RACE reads, yielding one entry per CDR3 protein. The sample records 74,000 or so distinct CDR3 sequences, 12% being singletons. Time point defined: patch test 1, 2 weeks after DPC sensitization. Treatment here: therapeutic diphenylcyclopropenone sensitization with weekly scalp DPC.

This TCR was sampled from a woman in her fifties or sixties with alopecia areata. Some clones in this sample may be carry-over from other donors' samples. V and J are TRBV9 and TRBJ2-7; 7 bases map to TRBD2. Specimen: whole blood, collected in connection with sensitization to the hapten diphenylcyclopropenone (DPC). CDR3 bases: TGTGCCAGCAGCCCCACCGGGGGGGAGCAGTACTTC. Translated: CASSPTGGEQYF.